This T cell receptor beta chain was documented in a study of cytomegalovirus exposure and HLA in healthy donors (dated 2017 in TCRdb). Regarding the study in general: An earlier analysis of under 600 of the donors reported roughly 300 Gb of sequence data and 117 million unique TCR beta sequences from about 200 million T cells. An early release that covered about 600 HLA-typed donors contained 250 to 350 gigabases of sequencing data and tens of millions of unique TCR sequences. Of the roughly 400 genotyped donors, about 84% fell in the genetic ancestry cluster associated with self-reported Caucasian donors. The study aimed to test whether cataloging public T cell receptors could reveal signatures of past pathogen exposure. Using immunosequencing, the study profiled T cell repertoires from about 610 subjects and related those repertoires to cytomegalovirus serostatus. A separate validation cohort of 100 to 150 different subjects was used in addition to the 666-subject first cohort. The study combined high-throughput TCR immunosequencing, statistical association of individual TCRs with disease status, and machine learning to predict cytomegalovirus infection status. To study patterns of TCR occurrence, a later analysis re-analyzed previously published TCR beta repertoires from 500 to 850 donors and added high-resolution HLA genotyping. Rather than drawing on any new phenotypic data, the later analysis identified candidate immune exposures from TCR beta sequences and the way those sequences occurred across donors. An earlier analysis of fewer than 700 of the donors applied high-throughput TCR beta sequencing to assess whether each TCR beta V gene segment acted as functional or pseudogenic. Donor age, sex, ethnicity and CMV serostatus were compiled alongside the repertoire data. Genome-wide SNP genotypes for about 55% of the 666 donors were used in a later genetic analysis, which treated that subset as a discovery cohort. All discovery cohort repertoires had been generated on a single sequencing platform. HLA typing included class I and class II loci at four-digit resolution. The number of donors typed differed by locus, with about 629-630 for A, B, C, DRB1 and DQB1, 522 for DQA1, about 610 for DPA1, and some 440 for DPB1. Several DR-DQ haplotypes were handled as single units for association and clustering, since linkage in the cohort was strong. On average, around 230,000 unique TCR beta nucleotide sequences were sequenced per donor among a few hundred genotyped donors of the cohort, with 15% to 20% of those sequences being non-productive. Summary of the overall study and its limitations: Correlated functional status among segregating V segments might reflect linkage disequilibrium, but an unknown experimental factor could not be ruled out. A few of the identified cytomegalovirus-associated TCR beta chains were confirmed in vitro to be specific for cytomegalovirus antigens. For the cohort, immune exposure information was limited to CMV serostatus. The authors suggested that the approach could potentially be extended to other disease states and immunological phenotypes. According to a later analysis, most CMV-associated TCR beta chains appeared to be HLA-restricted, and the HLA associations seemed to be driven largely by CMV exposure. Strong co-occurrence of HLA alleles, especially DR and DQ, made assigning TCR associations to individual alleles difficult. Most TCR sequences were observed very rarely across donors, whereas some public TCRs were present in many individuals. In an earlier analysis of 587 of the donors, most TCR beta V segments appeared in productive rearrangements about 87% or about 30% of the time, broadly matching IMGT annotations. A later analysis associated around 16,000 TCR beta sequences with specific HLA alleles at a false discovery rate of 0.05. The sequencing pipeline was judged likely to have produced a cluster of highly shared sequence variants as a technical artifact. A further reported finding was that TCR beta sequences accurately predicted the HLA-A and HLA-B alleles for most subjects in the first cohort. Because counts were too low, about 18 rarely observed V segments, including chromosome 9 orphons, were left out of the earlier analysis of some 600 of the donors. V-gene and J-gene trimming of TCR beta chains was associated with a missense DCLRE1C variant in a later genetic analysis, and the association was replicated in an independent cohort. In a later analysis, HLA-associated TCR beta chains showed more clonal expansion and lower generation probabilities than non-associated chains that were equally common. Because the 87-base-pair reads could not distinguish some IMGT-functional V segments, including TRBV6-2 and TRBV6-3, those segments were excluded. According to a later analysis, TCR association rates differed among HLA loci, with DRB1 alleles showing the most associated TCRs and HLA-C alleles showing the fewest. A later genetic analysis reported fewer N-insertions in productive TCRs among donors in an Asian-associated ancestry cluster than the approximately 670-donor mean. Sequencing depth was assumed to be roughly uniform across donors in the presence/absence analyses, though that assumption may not hold. The study gave a list of 150 to 200 TCR beta chains associated with cytomegalovirus. Cytomegalovirus status was reported to be diagnosed by the classifier with high specificity and sensitivity in both the original and validation cohorts. The cohort was sequenced for TCR beta chains only, and without alpha or paired-chain data the features that could be detected were limited. In a later analysis, several top co-occurrence clusters were reported to appear linked to parvovirus B19, influenza, CMV and Epstein-Barr virus. HLA typing was unavailable for some donors at each locus, so association tests used only the typed subset.

Library method: the immunoSEQ multiplex PCR assay. For the multiplex PCR, a mixture combining 60 forward primers for TCR Vbeta segments and 13 reverse primers for TCR Jbeta segments was used. The CDR3 region of rearranged TCR beta genes was amplified from genomic DNA by a multiplex PCR assay. Amplified TCR beta libraries were sequenced as 87-base-pair reads on the Illumina HiSeq System. The paper's data handling went like this. In a later analysis, tens of millions of unique TCR beta chains were counted across the roughly 700 repertoires, and roughly 9.9 million of these chains were shared by at least two donors. Raw reads were error-corrected and collapsed into unique sequences with a nearest-neighbor algorithm that merged closely related sequences to remove PCR and sequencing errors. V, D and J gene segments were assigned by aligning CDR3 sequences to IMGT reference sequences. For a sequence to be retained, a match of at least six nucleotides was required to both a V gene segment and a J gene segment. A rearrangement was called productive if the CDR3 had no stop codons and remained in frame with V and J, and every other rearrangement was called non-productive. Following IMGT convention, CDR3 was defined as the stretch from the second conserved V-encoded cysteine up to the conserved J-encoded phenylalanine. The earlier analysis of roughly 590 of the donors excluded any sequence lacking an unambiguous match to a single V gene segment. In an earlier analysis of around 590 of the donors, a V segment was called functional when productive rearrangements were above 56.7%, and segregating when the standard deviation between donors exceeded 5%. To diagnose cytomegalovirus status from the catalog of TCR beta chain sequences, a statistical classification framework was built. In a later analysis, V and J genes were assigned by comparing TCR nucleotide sequences against IMGT/GENE-DB human TR gene sequences. Using the TCRdist pipeline, a later analysis assigned CDR3 sequences along with most-parsimonious VDJ recombination scenarios. In a later analysis, each TCR beta chain was defined by its CDR3 amino acid sequence together with its V-gene family, and reads lacking a unique V-gene family were excluded. In a later analysis, fewer than 600 highly shared, low-generation-probability nucleotide sequences were removed to address suspected cross-contamination and a sequencing artifact. A later analysis calculated a clonal expansion index for each public chain from normalized within-repertoire ranks of inferred template counts. A later analysis computed generation probabilities with a VDJ recombination model fitted to out-of-frame rearrangements, and checked the results against IGoR. In a later analysis, hypergeometric tests were used to score TCR-TCR, TCR-HLA and TCR-CMV co-occurrence, with a repertoire-size bias correction applied to TCR pairs. False discovery rates were estimated in a later analysis by permuting HLA or CMV assignments 20 times. In a later analysis, co-occurring TCRs were grouped with DBSCAN, and TCRdist sequence similarity was added when clustering was performed within HLA-allele-positive subsets. For co-occurrence clustering, repertoires with fewer than 30,000 or more than 120,000 public chains were excluded, along with about five repertoires with anomalous nucleotide sharing. The table was pulled from immuneACCESS by TCRdb, which kept in-frame rearrangements only. Such tables lose some clones; where checked, under half of the loss comes from unresolved V genes, and the rest has no known cause. That table furnishes V, J and clone size, whereas the DNA furnished D and trimming. Present in this sample are some 160,000 clones, around 72% of which were seen just once. The ten largest clones add up to less than 2.5% of the sample.

The cohort consisted of some 670 healthy bone marrow donors. Cohort members were all nominally healthy when sampled, although unrecorded immune exposures were likely present. The donor tested CMV seronegative, placing the donor among the approximately 400 seronegative members of the cohort. A peripheral blood sample was provided by each donor, and peripheral blood mononuclear cells were used for TCR beta sequencing. The Qiagen DNeasy Blood Extraction Kit was used to extract genomic DNA from the blood cell samples. V loses 8 bases of germline sequence and J loses 0 bases, and the interval between the two ends is 20 bases. Per the germline V gene, KGHSH is the CDR1 and LQKENI is the CDR2. The CDR3 measures 18 amino acids from cysteine to phenylalanine. Only the CDR3 DNA is retained, 54 bases long and in frame from the first base. Notes on this clone: Its antigen specificity is not known. Base qualities are not at hand, and no much larger clone is one base apart.

This sequence uses TRBV18 and TRBJ2-6; the best D guess is TRBD1, with 6 bases matching. Sequencing was performed on PBMCs. This TCR was sampled from a man aged 40-49 years in good health and CMV-seronegative. The DNA sequence is given as TGTGCCAGCAAAATGCGAGGGGGTACGCCCTCTGGGGCCAACGTCCTGACTTTC. This gives the protein CASKMRGGTPSGANVLTF.